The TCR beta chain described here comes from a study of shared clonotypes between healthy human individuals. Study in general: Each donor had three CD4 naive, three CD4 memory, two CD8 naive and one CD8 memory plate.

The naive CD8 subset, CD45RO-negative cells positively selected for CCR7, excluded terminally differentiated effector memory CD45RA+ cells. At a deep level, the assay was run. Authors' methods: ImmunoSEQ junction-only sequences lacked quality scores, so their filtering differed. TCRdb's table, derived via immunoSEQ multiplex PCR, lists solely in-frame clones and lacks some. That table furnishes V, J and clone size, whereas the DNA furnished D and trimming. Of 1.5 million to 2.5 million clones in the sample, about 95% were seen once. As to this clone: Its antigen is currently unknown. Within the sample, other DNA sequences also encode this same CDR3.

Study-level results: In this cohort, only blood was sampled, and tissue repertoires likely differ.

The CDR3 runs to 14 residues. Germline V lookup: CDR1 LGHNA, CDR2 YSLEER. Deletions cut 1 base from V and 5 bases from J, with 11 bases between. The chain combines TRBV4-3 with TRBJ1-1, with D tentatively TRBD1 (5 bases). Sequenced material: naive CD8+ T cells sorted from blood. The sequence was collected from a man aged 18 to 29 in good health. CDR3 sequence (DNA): TGCGCCAGCAGCCAAGTTGAAGGGGCAACTGAAGCTTTCTTT. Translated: CASSQVEGATEAFF.